These 23 T cell receptor beta chains share one sample of origin, sequenced in a study of T cells in Graves' hyperthyroidism and ophthalmopathy. RNA transcripts yielded amplified TCR beta CDR3 regions. In the first-round RT-PCR of the TCR CDR3, the HTBI primer set was used. Using its own MiXCR run on the multiplex PCR reads, TCRdb lists one record per CDR3 protein. The sample has 600,000 or so distinct CDR3 sequences; 15% to 20% are singletons. Input material: blood. The receptors here all came from a woman between 25 and 40 years old with Graves' hyperthyroidism.

This clonotype was seen many times. Here the CDR3 reads CASSFLSGNRNEQFF. The CDR3 nucleotides read TGCGCCAGCAGCTTCCTAAGCGGGAATCGAAATGAGCAGTTCTTC. This chain connects TRBV5-1 to TRBJ2-1; TRBD2 agrees at 7 bases. The CDR3 has 15 amino acids. In germline, CDR1 is SGHRS, CDR2 YFSETQ. V shed 2 bases and J 7 bases; nucleotides not matched to a gene: 9.

This clonotype showed up many times. V and J are TRBV7-9 and TRBJ2-3, with 13 nucleotides matching TRBD2. Germline V lookup: CDR1 SEHNR, CDR2 FQNEAQ (reference sequence). CDR3 size: 17 residues. With V trimmed by 2 bases and J by 2 bases, 4 bases remained unmatched. CDR3 loop: CASSLQTSGRPTDTQYF. CDR3 sequence (DNA): TGTGCCAGCAGCTTACAGACTAGCGGGAGGCCCACAGATACGCAGTATTTT.

The sample holds many counts of this clonotype. The chain is built from TRBV10-3 and TRBJ2-3; 14 bases match TRBD2. The V segment lost 0 bases and the J segment 2 bases; nucleotides outside the gene matches: 4. The germline V gene has CDR1 ENHRY and CDR2 SYGVKD. There are 18 residues in the CDR3. The CDR3 is CAISESGTSGSFTDTQYF. Written as DNA, the CDR3 is TGTGCCATCAGTGAGTCCGGGACTAGCGGGAGTTTCACAGATACGCAGTATTTT.

CDR3 loop: CASSPGASGTDEQYF. CDR3 nucleotide sequence: TGCGCCAGCAGCCCCGGGGCTAGCGGGACAGACGAGCAGTACTTC. V usage is TRBV5-1 and J usage is TRBJ2-7; 9 bases align to TRBD2. This CDR3 is built from 15 residues. The V segment lost 4 bases and the J segment 5 bases; nucleotides outside the gene matches: 10. Germline V lookup: CDR1 SGHRS, CDR2 YFSETQ.

This clonotype was detected many times. The chain employs TRBV11-2 and TRBJ2-1; D is unclear. Trimming pared 3 bases from V and 0 bases from J, leaving 15 bases between. The germline gives CDR1 SGHAT, CDR2 FQNNGV. CDR3 length: 17 amino acids. CDR3 protein: CASSFSRLQSSYNEQFF. CDR3 nucleotides: TGTGCCAGCAGCTTTAGTAGACTCCAGAGCTCCTACAATGAGCAGTTCTTC.

This clonotype was picked up many times. V and J are TRBV12-3 or TRBV12-4 and TRBJ1-5; TRBD1 might be the D (6 bases). The V end was cut by 7 bases, the J end by 7 bases, with 20 bases between. The CDR3 loop spans 15 amino acids. The chain's CDR3 is CASTSRGGRRQPQHF. The CDR3 nucleotides read TGTGCCAGCACCTCACGTGGGGGGCGTAGACAGCCCCAGCATTTT.

This clonotype was recorded a few times. The rearrangement joins TRBV3-1 to TRBJ1-2; TRBD1 agrees at 9 bases. CDR1 LGHDT and CDR2 YNNKEL come from the germline V gene (reference sequence). The CDR3 is 14 residues long. J lost 8 bases, V lost 8 bases, and 12 bases had no gene match. The CDR3 nucleotides read TGTGCCAGCTCAAAACAGGGGGCCTTGGAGGGCTACACCTTC. It encodes CASSKQGALEGYTF.

J is TRBJ2-1 and V is TRBV5-1, with unresolved D. Germline values: CDR1 SGHRS, CDR2 YFSETQ. The length of the CDR3 is 15 residues. Trimming pared 4 bases from V and 0 bases from J, leaving 11 bases between. DNA of the CDR3: TGCGCCAGCAGCCTGGACGCAGGCTCCTACAATGAGCAGTTCTTC. Residues: CASSLDAGSYNEQFF.

This clonotype was found many times. The chain links TRBV2 to TRBJ2-1; TRBD2 matches 7 bases. CDR3 length equals 13 residues. The V segment lost 7 bases and the J segment 6 bases; nucleotides outside the gene matches: 6. CDR1 and CDR2 (germline): SNHLY, FYNNEI. CDR3 residues: CASTGAGVNEQFF. The DNA for the CDR3 is TGTGCCAGCACGGGTGCGGGAGTCAATGAGCAGTTCTTC.

This clonotype came up many times. The chain carries TRBV29-1 and TRBJ2-3; 15 nucleotides agree with TRBD2. Germline values: CDR1 SQVTM, CDR2 ANQGSEA. V was pared by 4 bases and J by 4 bases, with 6 bases of the junction left unmatched. There are 16 residues in the CDR3. In DNA, the CDR3 is TGCAGCGTTGGCGGGACTAGCGGGAGGTTCGCAGATACGCAGTATTTT. It codes for CSVGGTSGRFADTQYF.

This clonotype has just a few counts. The chain links TRBV7-9 to TRBJ1-2; D gene unclear. The CDR3 is 16 residues long. V lost 2 bases and J lost 1, with 14 bases in between. Per the germline V gene, CDR1 is SEHNR and CDR2 is FQNEAQ (reference sequence). The CDR3 loop reads CASSLLFAGYNYGYTF. For the CDR3, the DNA is TGTGCCAGCAGCTTACTTTTTGCCGGATATAACTATGGCTACACCTTC.

This clonotype was seen ten or more times. The chain is built from TRBV20-1 and TRBJ2-7; 10 bases map to TRBD2. Looked up from germline, CDR1 is DFQATT and CDR2 is SNEGSKA (reference sequence). The CDR3 loop spans 14 amino acids. The V and J ends lost 6 bases and 4 bases, in that order; junction bases with no gene match: 9. CDR3 sequence reads: CSAPRAGGPYEQYF. In nucleotides, the CDR3 is TGCAGTGCCCCCCGAGCGGGAGGGCCTTACGAGCAGTACTTC.

This clonotype was detected many times. The gene calls are TRBV10-3 and TRBJ1-1; TRBD1 is a possible D gene (5 bases). This CDR3 has 15 residues. The ends were cut back, 2 bases at V and 1 base at J, with 11 bases in the middle. The V gene's germline CDR1 is ENHRY and CDR2 SYGVKD. The CDR3 DNA reads as TGTGCCATCAGTGAGGGGGCAGGTTGGAACACTGAAGCTTTCTTT. Its protein is CAISEGAGWNTEAFF.

A few counts support this clonotype. The J gene is TRBJ2-3, the V gene TRBV5-1; D might be TRBD2 (5 bases). Germline V CDR1 and CDR2: SGHRS, YFSETQ. This CDR3 spans 17 amino acids. CDR3 nucleotide sequence: TGCGGCGCGAAAAAGGGCGATTGGGAGACTAGCACAGATACGCAGTATTTT. This translates into CGAKKGDWETSTDTQYF.

This chain uses TRBV7-2 with TRBJ1-4; 9 bases are shared with TRBD1. Germline V gene lookup returns CDR1 SGHTA and CDR2 FQGNSA. V lost 2 bases to trimming and J lost 3 bases; unmatched junction nucleotides: 4. The CDR3 totals 16 residues. DNA for the CDR3: TGTGCCAGCAGCTTACGGGACAGGGAACCTAATGAAAAACTGTTTTTT. It codes for CASSLRDREPNEKLFF.

This clonotype was picked up a small number of times. The V and J genes are TRBV11-2 and TRBJ2-7; D gene uncertain. V lost 5 bases and J lost 7, with 21 bases in between. This CDR3 comprises 15 residues. Germline V gene sequence: CDR1 SGHAT, CDR2 FQNNGV. The CDR3 nucleotides are TGTGCCAGCAGCCCAGACCTTGGGCATTCGAGGGAGCAGTACTTC. This gives the protein CASSPDLGHSREQYF.

The chain recombines TRBV19 with TRBJ2-5; D uncertain. Per the germline V gene, CDR1 is LNHDA and CDR2 is SQIVND (reference sequence). This CDR3 region has 17 residues. Deletions cut 4 bases from V and 9 bases from J, with 27 bases between. In nucleotides, the CDR3 is TGTGCCAGTAGTACCTCCTCTAACACTGGCCACCTTGGGTCCCAGTACTTC. Encoded protein: CASSTSSNTGHLGSQYF.

The chain couples TRBV10-3 to TRBJ2-7; TRBD1 agrees at 7 bases. This CDR3 comprises 14 residues. The J segment lost 4 bases and the V segment lost 6 bases, leaving 9 bases of the junction unmatched. Germline CDR1 reads ENHRY; CDR2 reads SYGVKD. The CDR3 coding sequence is TGTGCCATCAGGGGCGACAGGGACGGGTACGAGCAGTACTTC. Translated: CAIRGDRDGYEQYF.

This clonotype occurred many times. The rearrangement joins TRBV6-5 to TRBJ1-2; D unresolved. The CDR3 contains 11 residues. V was shortened by 2 bases and J by 3 bases, with 1 base between the two germline ends. The germline CDR1 and CDR2 sequences are MNHEY and SVGAGI. The CDR3 DNA reads as TGTGCCAGCAGTTACGACTATGGCTACACCTTC. Amino acids: CASSYDYGYTF.

Worth noting for this clonotype: A read error is possible here, since a much larger clone lies one base away. The chain employs TRBV7-9 and TRBJ1-5, with 8 nucleotides matching TRBD1. Germline V gene lookup returns CDR1 SEHNR and CDR2 FQNEAQ (reference sequence). Trimming cost V 5 bases and J 3 bases; bases outside gene matches: 3. This CDR3 is built from 14 residues. In DNA form, the CDR3 reads TGTGCCAGCAGCCCGGACAGGGTCAATCAGCCCCAGCATTTT. Translating gives CASSPDRVNQPQHF. Looking up the rest from reference TRBV7-9 and TRBJ1-5 gives the full variable domain: DTGVSQNPRHKITKRGQNVTFRCDPISEHNRLYWYRQTLGQGPEFLTYFQNEAQLEKSRLLSDRFSAERPKGSFSTLEIQRTEQGDSAMYLCASSPDRVNQPQHFGDGTRLSIL.

This clonotype came up many times. This sequence joins TRBV11-2 and TRBJ2-5; TRBD2 matches at 8 bases. The CDR3 is 15 amino acids. Looked up from germline, CDR1 is SGHAT and CDR2 is FQNNGV. The V and J ends lost 2 bases and 3 bases, in that order; junction bases with no gene match: 5. This CDR3 is CASSLFSRGEETQYF. The DNA of the CDR3 is TGTGCCAGCAGCTTATTTTCGCGGGGGGAAGAGACCCAGTACTTC.

V gene TRBV4-2 combines with J gene TRBJ2-2, with D perhaps matching TRBD2 (6 bases). The germline V gene encodes CDR1 LGHNA and CDR2 YNFKEQ. This CDR3 contains 17 residues. The V end was cut by 0 bases, the J end by 5 bases, with 16 bases between. The CDR3 DNA sequence: TGTGCCAGCAGCCAAGATCCTACGGGAGCTGGTACCGGGGAGCTGTTTTTT. It encodes CASSQDPTGAGTGELFF.

In its sample, this clonotype was seen many times. The V gene is TRBV19, the J gene TRBJ2-2; 8 nucleotides match TRBD1. The CDR3 covers 11 residues. CDR1 is LNHDA and CDR2 is SQIVND in the germline V gene (reference sequence). Trimming removed 7 bases from V and 10 bases from J; junction bases left unmatched: 2. CDR3 sequence: CASTGGKELFF. The CDR3 region has the DNA TGTGCCAGTACAGGGGGCAAGGAGCTGTTTTTT.